These 5 T cell receptor beta chains originate from one sample sequenced in a study of blood T cell repertoires in COVID-19. The assay was immunoSEQ multiplex PCR, and TCRdb's table has in-frame clones only and misses some. The sample holds 200,000 to 250,000 clones, about 85% seen once. The sample consisted of peripheral blood. The receptors derive from a young man with active or convalescent COVID-19.

V and J are TRBV11-2 and TRBJ2-7, with TRBD2 identical over 13 bases. The CDR3 is 14 amino acids. Germline CDR1 SGHAT, CDR2 FQNNGV. The ends lost 5 bases at V and 4 bases at J; junction bases unmatched: 2. For the CDR3, the DNA is TGTGCCAGCAGCGCGGGACTAGCGGGGTACGAGCAGTACTTC. Protein product: CASSAGLAGYEQYF.

The chain recombines TRBV7-9 with TRBJ2-1; TRBD2 might be the D (5 bases). The germline V and J ends were trimmed by 7 bases and 1 base, with 11 bases remaining between them. The CDR3 contains 14 residues. Germline loops: CDR1 SEHNR, CDR2 FQNEAQ (reference sequence). The CDR3: CASTNRESYNEQFF. The CDR3 DNA follows: TGTGCCAGCACCAATCGGGAATCCTACAATGAGCAGTTCTTC.

V and J are TRBV6-5 and TRBJ1-2, with TRBD1 as a possible D gene (6 bases). The CDR3 has 12 amino acids. V was shortened by 2 bases and J by 7 bases, with 8 bases between the two germline ends. The germline CDR1 and CDR2 sequences are MNHEY and SVGAGI. The CDR3 reads CASSYLGGGYTF. The CDR3 nucleotides read TGTGCCAGCAGTTACCTAGGGGGTGGCTACACCTTC.

The chain links TRBV6-5 to TRBJ1-6; D may be TRBD1 (6 bases). Germline CDR1 is MNHEY and CDR2 is SVGAGI. There are 15 residues in the CDR3. V was shortened by 10 bases and J by 2 bases, with 15 bases between the two germline ends. CDR3 coding DNA: TGTGCCACTGGACAGTCCCCTACCTATAATTCACCCCTCCACTTT. Translation: CATGQSPTYNSPLHF.

V and J are TRBV6-5 and TRBJ1-1, with a possible D match to TRBD1 (6 bases). Germline-derived CDR1 and CDR2 are MNHEY and SVGAGI. With 8 bases removed from V and 5 bases from J, the gap between germline ends came to 9 bases. This CDR3 spans 11 amino acids. The CDR3 nucleotides are TGTGCCAGCGGACAGCGGACTGAAGCTTTCTTT. Amino acids: CASGQRTEAFF.